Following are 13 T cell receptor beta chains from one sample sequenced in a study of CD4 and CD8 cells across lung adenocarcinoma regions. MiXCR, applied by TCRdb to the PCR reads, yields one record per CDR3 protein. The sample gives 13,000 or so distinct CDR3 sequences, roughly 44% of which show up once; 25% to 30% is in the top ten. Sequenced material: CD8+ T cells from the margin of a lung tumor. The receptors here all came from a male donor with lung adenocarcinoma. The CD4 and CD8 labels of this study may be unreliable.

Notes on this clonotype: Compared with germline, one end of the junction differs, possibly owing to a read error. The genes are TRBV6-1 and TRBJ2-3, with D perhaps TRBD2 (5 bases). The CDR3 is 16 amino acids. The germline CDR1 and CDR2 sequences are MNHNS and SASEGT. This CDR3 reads CASAGLAGRYTDTQYF. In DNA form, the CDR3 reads TGTGCCAGCGCTGGACTCGCGGGCCGCTACACAGATACGCAGTACTTT.

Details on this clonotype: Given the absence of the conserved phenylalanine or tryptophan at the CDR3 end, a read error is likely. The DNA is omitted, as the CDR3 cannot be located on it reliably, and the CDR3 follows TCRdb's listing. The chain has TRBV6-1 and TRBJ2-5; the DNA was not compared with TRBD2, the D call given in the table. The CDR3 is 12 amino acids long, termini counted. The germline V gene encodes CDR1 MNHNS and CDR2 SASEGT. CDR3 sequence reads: CASSEVTKSQYS.

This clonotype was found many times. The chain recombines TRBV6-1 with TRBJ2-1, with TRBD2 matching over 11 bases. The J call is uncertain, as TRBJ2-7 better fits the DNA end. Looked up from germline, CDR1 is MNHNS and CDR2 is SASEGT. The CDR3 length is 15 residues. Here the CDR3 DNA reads TGTGCCAGCAGTACCGGGACTAGCGGTTACAATGAGCAGTACTTC. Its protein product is CASSTGTSGYNEQYF.

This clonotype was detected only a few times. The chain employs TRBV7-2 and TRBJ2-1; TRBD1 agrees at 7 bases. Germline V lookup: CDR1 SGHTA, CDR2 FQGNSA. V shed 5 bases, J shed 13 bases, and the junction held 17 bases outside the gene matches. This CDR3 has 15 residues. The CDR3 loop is CASSPPTGSKNIQFF. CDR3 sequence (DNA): TGTGCCAGCAGCCCCCCGACAGGGTCCAAAAACATTCAGTTCTTC.

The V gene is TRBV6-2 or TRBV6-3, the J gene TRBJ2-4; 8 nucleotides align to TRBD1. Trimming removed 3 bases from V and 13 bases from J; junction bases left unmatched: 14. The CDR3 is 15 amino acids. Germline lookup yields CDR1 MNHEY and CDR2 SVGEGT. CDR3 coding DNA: TGTGCCAGCAGTTATCAGGGGGCAGCCTACAATGAGCAGTACTTC. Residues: CASSYQGAAYNEQYF.

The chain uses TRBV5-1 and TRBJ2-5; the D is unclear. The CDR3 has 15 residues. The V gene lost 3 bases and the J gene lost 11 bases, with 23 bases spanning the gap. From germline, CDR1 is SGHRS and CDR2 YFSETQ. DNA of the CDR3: TGCGCCAGCAGCTCGGGCCCTAACTTAGTGCGTGAGCAGTACTTC. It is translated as CASSSGPNLVREQYF.

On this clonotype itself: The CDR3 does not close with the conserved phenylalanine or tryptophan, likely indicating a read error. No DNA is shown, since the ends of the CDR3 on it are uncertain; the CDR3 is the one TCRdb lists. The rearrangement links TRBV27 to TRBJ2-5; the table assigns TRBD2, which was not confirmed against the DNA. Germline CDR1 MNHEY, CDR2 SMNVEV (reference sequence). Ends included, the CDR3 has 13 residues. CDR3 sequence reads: CASRGRGRTTQLS.

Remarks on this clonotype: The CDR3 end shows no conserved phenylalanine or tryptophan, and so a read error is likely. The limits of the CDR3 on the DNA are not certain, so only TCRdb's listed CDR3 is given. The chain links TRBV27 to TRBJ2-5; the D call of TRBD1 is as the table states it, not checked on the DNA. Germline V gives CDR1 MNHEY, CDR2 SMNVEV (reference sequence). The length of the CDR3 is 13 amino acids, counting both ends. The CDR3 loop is CAGSGRGKETWFS.

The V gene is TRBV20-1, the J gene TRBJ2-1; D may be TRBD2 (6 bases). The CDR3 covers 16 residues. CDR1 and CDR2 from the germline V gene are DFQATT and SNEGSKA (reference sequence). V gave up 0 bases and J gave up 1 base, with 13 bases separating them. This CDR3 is CSARDHRLGSYNEQFF. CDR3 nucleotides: TGCAGTGCTAGAGATCATCGACTAGGGTCCTACAATGAGCAGTTCTTC.

CDR3: CASSSKDTDTQYF. CDR3 DNA: TGTGCCAGCAGTAGCAAGGACACAGATACGCAGTATTTT. J is TRBJ2-3 and V is TRBV27, with D unresolved. CDR1 and CDR2 (germline): MNHEY, SMNVEV (reference sequence). V shed 5 bases and J shed 2 bases, with 8 bases lying between them. The CDR3 spans 13 residues.

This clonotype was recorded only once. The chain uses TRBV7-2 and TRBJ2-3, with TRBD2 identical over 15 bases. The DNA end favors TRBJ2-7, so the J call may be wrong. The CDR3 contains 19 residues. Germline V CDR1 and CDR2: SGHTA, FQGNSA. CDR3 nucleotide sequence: TGTGCCAGCACCAACTCGTCGGGACTAGCGGGAGGTGCCCGAGATACGCAGTACTTC. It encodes CASTNSSGLAGGARDTQYF.

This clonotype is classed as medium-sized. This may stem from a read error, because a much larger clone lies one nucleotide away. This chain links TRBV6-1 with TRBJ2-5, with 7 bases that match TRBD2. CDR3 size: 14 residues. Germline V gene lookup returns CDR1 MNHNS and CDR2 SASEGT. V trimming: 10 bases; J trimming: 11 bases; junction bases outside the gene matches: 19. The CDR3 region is CATGRGGSYNEQYF. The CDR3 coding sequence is TGTGCCACCGGACGGGGAGGGAGCTACAATGAGCAGTACTTC.

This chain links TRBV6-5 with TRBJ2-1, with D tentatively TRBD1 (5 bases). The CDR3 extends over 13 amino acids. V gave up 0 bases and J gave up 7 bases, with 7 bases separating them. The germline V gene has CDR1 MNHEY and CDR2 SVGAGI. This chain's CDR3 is CASSYSGANEQFF. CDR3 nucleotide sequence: TGTGCCAGCAGTTACTCAGGGGCTAATGAGCAGTTCTTC.